The sequence of this TCR beta chain was determined in a study of regulatory T cells in long-lasting Graves disease. The time point was: newly diagnosed GD, antithyroid drugs for less than 3 months. From RNA extracted from PBMCs, the TCR library was made. This clonotype came up many times. This CDR3 spans 14 amino acids. Between the trimmed V and J ends, which lost 7 bases and 2 bases, there was a span of 12 bases. Germline CDR1 SNHLY, CDR2 FYNNEI. The TCR beta library used iRepertoire HTBI primers with Arm-PCR amplification of CDR3. MiXCR, run by TCRdb on the multiplex PCR reads, gives a single entry per CDR3 protein. The sample includes some 560,000 distinct CDR3 sequences, 16% of them seen just once. These records were also assigned to another study, of T cells in Graves' hyperthyroidism and ophthalmopathy. In that study: Those with hyperthyroidism were 18 to 65 years old, newly diagnosed, and ill for under 2 months. The study used the HTBI primer set for a first-round RT-PCR of the TCR CDR3.

Sequenced material: peripheral blood mononuclear cells (PBMCs), taken at new diagnosis, from a patient treated with antithyroid drugs. The origin of this receptor is a woman aged 40 to 65 with Graves disease. The chain joins TRBV2 to TRBJ2-1; D is perhaps TRBD2 (5 bases). This chain's CDR3 is CASKVGLTYNEQFF. The DNA for the CDR3 is TGTGCCAGCAAGGTCGGACTGACCTACAATGAGCAGTTCTTC.